The text below deals with one T cell receptor (beta chain). Its target is unknown. This specimen belongs to a study of shared clonotypes between healthy human individuals. Notes on the study in general: Clonotype sharing among donors was expected to depend on sequencing depth. Between a few donors, naive CD4 clonotypes were shared at a level of approximately 5%.

Naive CD8 cells, CD45RO-negative and positively selected for CCR7, excluded terminally differentiated effector memory CD45RA+ cells. Genomic DNA of each subset was evenly split across several immunoSEQ plates. As originally analysed: Filtering differed for immunoSEQ, which gave only junction sequences without quality scores. Generated by immunoSEQ multiplex PCR, the TCRdb table keeps only in-frame clones and is missing some. From that table come the V and J calls and clone size; the DNA was used to work out D and trimming. The sample has approximately 740,000 clones; about 91% are singletons. This receptor was taken from a man aged 30 to 39 in good health. Material for sequencing was naive CD8+ T cells sorted from blood.

CDR3 amino acids: CASSLRDLREQFF. The CDR3 coding sequence is TGTGCCAGCAGTCTAAGGGACCTCCGGGAGCAGTTCTTC. The rearrangement joins TRBV27 to TRBJ2-1, with D perhaps assigned TRBD1 or TRBD2 (5 bases each). CDR3 length: 13 amino acids. V dropped 5 bases and J dropped 10 bases, with 15 bases sitting between them. Looked up from germline, CDR1 is MNHEY and CDR2 is SMNVEV (reference sequence).